This section outlines one T cell receptor beta chain sequence together with its context. The sample originates from a study of molecular identifiers for immune sequencing clone quantification. The germline CDR1 and CDR2 sequences are SGHNT and YYREEE (reference sequence). The CDR3 sequence is 13 residues long. V dropped 4 bases and J dropped 2 bases, with 10 bases sitting between them. TCRdb reprocessed the PCR reads with MiXCR, giving one entry per CDR3 protein. This repertoire shows about 630,000 distinct CDR3 sequences, about 25% found once; its top ten account for about 0.78%. The sequence was collected from a human donor in good health. Some libraries in this study had Jurkat cell RNA spiked in. This chain links TRBV5-4 with TRBJ2-7, with D perhaps matching TRBD1 or TRBD2 (6 bases each). The specimen sequenced was naive CD8+ T cells from blood, with Jurkat cell RNA spiked in. Noted subset: FACS-sorted CD8+CD4-CCR7+CD45RA+ naive T cells. CDR3 residues: CASSGGPTYEQYF. The CDR3 region has the DNA TGTGCCAGCAGCGGGGGGCCGACCTACGAGCAGTACTTC. The entire variable domain, with the rest obtained from reference TRBV5-4 and TRBJ2-7, is as follows: ETGVTQSPTHLIKTRGQQVTLRCSSQSGHNTVSWYQQALGQGPQFIFQYYREEENGRGNFPPRFSGLQFPNYSSELNVNALELDDSALYLCASSGGPTYEQYFGPGTRLTVT.